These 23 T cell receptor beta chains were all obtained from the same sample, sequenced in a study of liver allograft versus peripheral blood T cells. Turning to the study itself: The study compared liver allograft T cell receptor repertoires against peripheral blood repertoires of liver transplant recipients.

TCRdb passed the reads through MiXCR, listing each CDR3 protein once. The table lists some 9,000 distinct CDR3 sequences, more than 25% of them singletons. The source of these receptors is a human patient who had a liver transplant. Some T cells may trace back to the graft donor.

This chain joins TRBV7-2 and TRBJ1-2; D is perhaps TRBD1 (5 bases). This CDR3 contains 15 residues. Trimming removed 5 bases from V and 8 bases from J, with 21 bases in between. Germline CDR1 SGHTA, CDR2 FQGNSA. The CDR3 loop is CASSATRGGERGYTF. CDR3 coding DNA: TGTGCCAGCAGCGCGACTCGGGGGGGAGAAAGAGGCTACACCTTC.

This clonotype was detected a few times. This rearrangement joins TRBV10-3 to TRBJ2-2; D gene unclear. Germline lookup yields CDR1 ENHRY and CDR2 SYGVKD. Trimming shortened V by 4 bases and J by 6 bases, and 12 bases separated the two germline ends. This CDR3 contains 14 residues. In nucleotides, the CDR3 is TGTGCCATCAGTGGGAACAGTCAGGCCGGGGAGCTGTTTTTT. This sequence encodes CAISGNSQAGELFF.

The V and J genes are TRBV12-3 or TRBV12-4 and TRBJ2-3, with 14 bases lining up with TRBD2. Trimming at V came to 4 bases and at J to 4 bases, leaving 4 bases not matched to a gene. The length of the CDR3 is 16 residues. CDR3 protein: CASSSPGLAGADTQYF. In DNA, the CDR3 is TGTGCCAGCAGTTCACCGGGACTAGCGGGGGCAGATACGCAGTATTTT.

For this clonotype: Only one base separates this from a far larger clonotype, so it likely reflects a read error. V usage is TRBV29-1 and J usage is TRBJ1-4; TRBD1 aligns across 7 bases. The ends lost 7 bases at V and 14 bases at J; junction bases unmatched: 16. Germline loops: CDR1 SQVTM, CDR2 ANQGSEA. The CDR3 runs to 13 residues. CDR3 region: CSGGQPNTGQLFF. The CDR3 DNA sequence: TGCAGCGGGGGACAGCCTAACACCGGGCAGCTGTTTTTT.

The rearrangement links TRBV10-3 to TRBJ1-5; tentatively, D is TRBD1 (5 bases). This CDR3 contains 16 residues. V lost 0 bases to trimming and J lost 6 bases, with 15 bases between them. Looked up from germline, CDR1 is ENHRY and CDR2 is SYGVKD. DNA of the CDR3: TGTGCCATCAGTGAGTCGTTGGGCAGGGAGGTTCAGCCCCAGCATTTT. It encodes CAISESLGREVQPQHF.

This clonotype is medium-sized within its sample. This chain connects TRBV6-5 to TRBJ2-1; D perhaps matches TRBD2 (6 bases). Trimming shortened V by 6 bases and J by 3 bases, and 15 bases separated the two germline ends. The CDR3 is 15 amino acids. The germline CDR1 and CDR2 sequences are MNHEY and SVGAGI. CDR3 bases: TGTGCCAGCAGGACCCTTAGCGGATACTACAATGAGCAGTTCTTC. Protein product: CASRTLSGYYNEQFF.

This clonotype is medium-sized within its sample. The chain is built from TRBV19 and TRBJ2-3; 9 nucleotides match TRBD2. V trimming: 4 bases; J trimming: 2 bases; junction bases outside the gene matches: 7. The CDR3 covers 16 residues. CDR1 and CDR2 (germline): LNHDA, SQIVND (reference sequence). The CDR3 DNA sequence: TGTGCCAGTAGTACCCGGACTAGCGACCTCACAGATACGCAGTATTTT. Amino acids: CASSTRTSDLTDTQYF. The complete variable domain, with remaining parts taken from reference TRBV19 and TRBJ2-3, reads DGGITQSPKYLFRKEGQNVTLSCEQNLNHDAMYWYRQDPGQGLRLIYYSQIVNDFQKGDIAEGYSVSREKKESFPLTVTSAQKNPTAFYLCASSTRTSDLTDTQYFGPGTRLTVL.

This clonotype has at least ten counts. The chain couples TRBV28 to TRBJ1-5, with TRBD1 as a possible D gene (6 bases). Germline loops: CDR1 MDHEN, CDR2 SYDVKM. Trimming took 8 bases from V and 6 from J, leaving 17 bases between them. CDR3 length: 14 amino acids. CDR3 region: CASASNRATQPQHF. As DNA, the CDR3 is TGTGCCAGCGCCTCCAACAGGGCGACTCAGCCCCAGCATTTT.

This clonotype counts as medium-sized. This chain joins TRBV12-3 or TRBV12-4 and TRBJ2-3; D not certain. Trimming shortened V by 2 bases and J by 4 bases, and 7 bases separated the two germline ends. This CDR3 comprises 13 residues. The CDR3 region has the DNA TGTGCCAGCAGTTTAAGTGGTGCAGATACGCAGTATTTT. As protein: CASSLSGADTQYF.

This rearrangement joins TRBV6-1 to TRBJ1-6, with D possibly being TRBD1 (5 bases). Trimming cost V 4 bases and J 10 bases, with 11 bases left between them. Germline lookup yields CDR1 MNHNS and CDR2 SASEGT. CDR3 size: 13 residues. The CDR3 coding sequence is TGTGCCAGCAGTGCGGAAAGGGACTCACCCCTCCACTTT. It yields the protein CASSAERDSPLHF.

The CDR3 spells CASTSRGLAQYF. The CDR3 coding sequence is TGTGCCAGCACCTCTAGAGGTCTAGCTCAGTATTTT. The rearrangement uses TRBV6-2 or TRBV6-3 and TRBJ2-3; tentatively, D is TRBD2 (5 bases). Germline CDR1 is MNHEY and CDR2 is SVGEGT. There are 12 residues in the CDR3. Deletions cut 7 bases from V and 12 bases from J, with 17 bases between.

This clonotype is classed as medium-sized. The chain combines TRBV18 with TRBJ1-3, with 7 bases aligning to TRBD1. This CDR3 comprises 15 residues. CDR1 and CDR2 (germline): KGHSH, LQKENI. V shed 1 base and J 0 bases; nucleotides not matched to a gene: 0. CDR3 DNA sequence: TGTGCCAGCTCACCACAGGGGGCCTCTGGAAACACCATATATTTT. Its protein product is CASSPQGASGNTIYF. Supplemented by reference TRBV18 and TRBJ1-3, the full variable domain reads NAGVMQNPRHLVRRRGQEARLRCSPMKGHSHVYWYRQLPEEGLKFMVYLQKENIIDESGMPKERFSAEFPKEGPSILRIQQVVRGDSAAYFCASSPQGASGNTIYFGEGSWLTVV.

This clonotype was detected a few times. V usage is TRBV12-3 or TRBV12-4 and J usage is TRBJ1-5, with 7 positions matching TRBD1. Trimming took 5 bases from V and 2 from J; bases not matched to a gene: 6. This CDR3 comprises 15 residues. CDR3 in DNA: TGTGCCAGCAGTCCCACTGACAGGGGCAATCAGCCCCAGCATTTT. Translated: CASSPTDRGNQPQHF.

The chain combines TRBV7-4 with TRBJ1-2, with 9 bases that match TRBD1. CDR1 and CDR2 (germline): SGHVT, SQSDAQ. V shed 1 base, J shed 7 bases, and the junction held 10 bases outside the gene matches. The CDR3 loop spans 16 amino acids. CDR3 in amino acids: CASSLGGTGSSSGYTF. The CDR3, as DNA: TGTGCCAGCAGCTTAGGAGGGACAGGGTCTTCCTCTGGCTACACCTTC.

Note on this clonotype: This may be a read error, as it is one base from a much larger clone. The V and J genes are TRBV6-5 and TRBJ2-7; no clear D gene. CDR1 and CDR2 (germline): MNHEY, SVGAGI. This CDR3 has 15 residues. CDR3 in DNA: TGTGCCAGCAGTTACGACCCGGTGGAACCCTACGAGCAGCACTTC. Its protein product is CASSYDPVEPYEQHF.

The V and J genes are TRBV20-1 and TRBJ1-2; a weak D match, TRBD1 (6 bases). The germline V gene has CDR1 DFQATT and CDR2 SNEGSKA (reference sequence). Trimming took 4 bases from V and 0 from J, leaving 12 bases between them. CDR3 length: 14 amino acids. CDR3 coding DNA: TGCAGTGCTAAAAACAGGGACACTAACTATGGCTACACCTTC. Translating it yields CSAKNRDTNYGYTF.

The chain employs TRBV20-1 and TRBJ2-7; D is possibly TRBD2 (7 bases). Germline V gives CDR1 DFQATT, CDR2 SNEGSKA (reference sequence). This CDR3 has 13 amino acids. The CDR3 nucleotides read TGCACCACGTCGGGGGGACACCACTACGAGCAGTACTTC. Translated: CTTSGGHHYEQYF.

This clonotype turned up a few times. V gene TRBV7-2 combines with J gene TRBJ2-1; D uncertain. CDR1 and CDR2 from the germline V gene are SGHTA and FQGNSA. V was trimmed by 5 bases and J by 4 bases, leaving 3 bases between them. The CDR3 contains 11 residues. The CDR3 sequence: CASSAYNEQFF. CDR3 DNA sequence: TGTGCCAGCAGCGCGTACAATGAGCAGTTCTTC.

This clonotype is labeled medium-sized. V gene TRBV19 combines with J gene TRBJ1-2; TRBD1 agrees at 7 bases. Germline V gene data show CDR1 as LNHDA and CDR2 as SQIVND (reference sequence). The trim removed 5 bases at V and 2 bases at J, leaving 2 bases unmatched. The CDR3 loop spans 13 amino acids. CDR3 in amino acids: CASSQTGNYGYTF. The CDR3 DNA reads TGTGCCAGTAGTCAGACAGGGAACTATGGCTACACCTTC.

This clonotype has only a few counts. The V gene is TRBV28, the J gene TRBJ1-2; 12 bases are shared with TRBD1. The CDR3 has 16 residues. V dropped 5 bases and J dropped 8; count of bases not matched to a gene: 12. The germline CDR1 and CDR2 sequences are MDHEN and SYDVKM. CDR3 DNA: TGTGCCAGCAGTCTCCCCGGGACAGGGGGCTTATTGGGCTACACCTTC. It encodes CASSLPGTGGLLGYTF.

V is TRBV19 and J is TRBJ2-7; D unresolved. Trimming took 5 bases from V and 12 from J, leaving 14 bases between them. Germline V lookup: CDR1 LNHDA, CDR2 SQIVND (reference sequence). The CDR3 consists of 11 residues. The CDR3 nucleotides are TGTGCCAGTAGTTGGGCAGGCTCGTCGTACTTC. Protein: CASSWAGSSYF. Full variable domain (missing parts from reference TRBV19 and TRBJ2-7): DGGITQSPKYLFRKEGQNVTLSCEQNLNHDAMYWYRQDPGQGLRLIYYSQIVNDFQKGDIAEGYSVSREKKESFPLTVTSAQKNPTAFYLCASSWAGSSYFGPGTRLTVT.

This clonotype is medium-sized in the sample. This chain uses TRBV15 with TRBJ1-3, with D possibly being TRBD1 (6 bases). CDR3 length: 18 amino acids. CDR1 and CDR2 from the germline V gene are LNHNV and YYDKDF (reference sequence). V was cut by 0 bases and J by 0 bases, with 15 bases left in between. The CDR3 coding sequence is TGTGCCACCAGCAGAGAGTTACGGACAGTGCGCTCTGGAAACACCATATATTTT. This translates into CATSRELRTVRSGNTIYF.

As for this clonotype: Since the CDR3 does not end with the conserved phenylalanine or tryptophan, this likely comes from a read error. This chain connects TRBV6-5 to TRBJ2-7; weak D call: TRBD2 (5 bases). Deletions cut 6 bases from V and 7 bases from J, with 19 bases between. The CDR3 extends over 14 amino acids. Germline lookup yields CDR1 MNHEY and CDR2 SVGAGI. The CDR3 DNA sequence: TGTGCCAGCAGCTCACACGTAGACTCGGGAGAGCAGTACATC. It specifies CASSSHVDSGEQYI.